Shown below are 17 T cell receptor beta chains from a single sample sequenced in a study of blood T cell repertoires in COVID-19. Produced via immunoSEQ multiplex PCR; TCRdb's table is partial and in-frame only. The sample includes fewer than 150,000 clones, roughly 85% seen only once; the top ten take about 3.4%. Sample: peripheral blood. All receptors come from a man in his forties or fifties with acute or convalescent COVID-19.

This clone was seen a single time. In DNA form, the CDR3 reads TGTGCCAGCAGCCGGACAGGGGGCACTAATGAAAAACTGTTTTTT. It specifies CASSRTGGTNEKLFF. The chain combines TRBV9 with TRBJ1-4; TRBD1 aligns across 11 bases. V shed 4 bases and J 2 bases; nucleotides not matched to a gene: 1. Germline V gene lookup returns CDR1 SGDLS and CDR2 YYNGEE. The CDR3 consists of 15 residues.

The gene calls are TRBV20-1 and TRBJ2-3; D remains unclear. The CDR3 covers 13 residues. V was clipped by 3 bases and J by 0 bases, with 7 bases between them. Germline lookup yields CDR1 DFQATT and CDR2 SNEGSKA (reference sequence). CDR3 DNA sequence: TGCAGTGCTAGTGTCAGGAGCACAGATACGCAGTATTTT. Protein product: CSASVRSTDTQYF.

The gene calls are TRBV5-1 and TRBJ2-7; tentatively, D is TRBD1 (6 bases). Germline CDR1 reads SGHRS; CDR2 reads YFSETQ. The CDR3 runs to 14 residues. V was clipped by 1 base and J by 2 bases, with 10 bases between them. CDR3 protein: CASSLTTGTYEQYF. CDR3 DNA: TGCGCCAGCAGCTTGACCACAGGGACCTACGAGCAGTACTTC.

The rearrangement links TRBV2 to TRBJ2-7; no reliable D call. V dropped 8 bases and J dropped 3 bases, with 8 bases sitting between them. The V gene's germline CDR1 is SNHLY and CDR2 FYNNEI. The CDR3 contains 11 residues. The DNA of the CDR3 is TGTGCCAGCGATATGAGCTACGAGCAGTACTTC. This encodes CASDMSYEQYF.

A single count supports this clone. CDR3 residues: CAISGLAGHEQYF. As DNA, the CDR3 is TGTGCCATCAGCGGACTAGCGGGGCACGAGCAGTACTTC. The J gene is TRBJ2-7, the V gene TRBV10-3, with TRBD2 identical over 12 bases. The CDR3 extends over 13 amino acids. The germline CDR1 and CDR2 sequences are ENHRY and SYGVKD. J was trimmed by 5 bases and V by 6 bases; bases with no gene match: 2.

V usage is TRBV29-1 and J usage is TRBJ1-2; possible D gene TRBD1, 5 bases. There are 12 residues in the CDR3. V was clipped by 7 bases and J by 3 bases, with 12 bases between them. CDR1 is SQVTM, CDR2 ANQGSEA, per germline. The CDR3 reads CSASRDYYGYTF. CDR3 nucleotides: TGCAGCGCCTCACGGGACTACTATGGCTACACCTTC.

J is TRBJ1-2 and V is TRBV11-2; D may be TRBD1 (6 bases). Germline V gives CDR1 SGHAT, CDR2 FQNNGV. The CDR3 covers 16 residues. The ends were cut back, 6 bases at V and 1 base at J, with 18 bases in the middle. The CDR3 loop reads CASSSTGGALNYGYTF. The CDR3 region has the DNA TGTGCCAGCAGTTCTACGGGGGGGGCCCTTAACTATGGCTACACCTTC.

This chain links TRBV5-5 with TRBJ1-2; D is possibly TRBD1 (6 bases). The ends were cut back, 2 bases at V and 4 bases at J, with 18 bases in the middle. This CDR3 contains 16 residues. Germline V CDR1 and CDR2: SGHKS, YYEKEE (reference sequence). CDR3 sequence reads: CASSFSAGAGSYGYTF. In DNA, the CDR3 is TGTGCCAGCAGCTTCAGCGCGGGGGCGGGTTCCTATGGCTACACCTTC. Based on the CDR3 plus reference TRBV5-5 and TRBJ1-2, the full variable domain is DAGVTQSPTHLIKTRGQQVTLRCSPISGHKSVSWYQQVLGQGPQFIFQYYEKEERGRGNFPDRFSARQFPNYSSELNVNALLLGDSALYLCASSFSAGAGSYGYTFGSGTRLTVV.

This rearrangement joins TRBV6-5 to TRBJ1-1; 7 bases align to TRBD1. J lost 7 bases, V lost 2 bases, and 7 bases had no gene match. CDR3 length: 14 residues. CDR1 is MNHEY, CDR2 SVGAGI, per germline. The CDR3 DNA reads TGTGCCAGCAGTTACGAGGGGGCCATTGGTGAAGCTTTCTTT. It translates to CASSYEGAIGEAFF.

The V call is TRBV24-1, the J call TRBJ2-2, with D tentatively TRBD2 (6 bases). Germline-derived CDR1 and CDR2 are KGHDR and SFDVKD. The CDR3 contains 17 residues. Trimming took off 4 bases at V and 0 bases at J, with 14 bases between the two ends. CDR3 sequence: CATSDNKRAPNTGELFF. DNA for the CDR3: TGTGCCACCAGTGACAACAAGCGGGCCCCGAACACCGGGGAGCTGTTTTTT.

The CDR3 sequence is CASSEPGRGSYEQYF. CDR3 DNA: TGTGCCAGCAGTGAGCCCGGACGGGGCTCCTACGAGCAGTACTTC. The chain uses TRBV6-1 and TRBJ2-7, with D possibly being TRBD2 (5 bases). CDR1 and CDR2 from the germline V gene are MNHNS and SASEGT. CDR3 length equals 15 residues. V dropped 3 bases and J dropped 0 bases, with 12 bases sitting between them.

The genes are TRBV6-1 and TRBJ1-2; D ambiguous. Germline-derived CDR1 and CDR2 are MNHNS and SASEGT. The CDR3 contains 14 residues. V was pared by 2 bases and J by 4 bases, with 11 bases between. The CDR3 region is CASSESLESYGYTF. DNA of the CDR3: TGTGCCAGCAGTGAATCCTTAGAGTCCTATGGCTACACCTTC.

The chain employs TRBV28 and TRBJ1-4, with 10 bases that match TRBD1. The CDR3 is made up of 14 amino acids. Losses at the gene ends were 5 bases for V and 13 bases for J; bases not matched to a gene: 10. The germline V gene has CDR1 MDHEN and CDR2 SYDVKM. The CDR3 sequence is CASSEGQGPIGLFF. The CDR3 nucleotides are TGTGCCAGCAGTGAGGGACAGGGGCCGATAGGACTGTTTTTT.

This chain uses TRBV27 with TRBJ2-1; no definite D call. The CDR3 is made up of 13 amino acids. V lost 3 bases, J lost 4 bases, and 7 bases lay in between. Germline assignment: CDR1 MNHEY and CDR2 SMNVEV (reference sequence). The CDR3 DNA follows: TGTGCCAGCAGTTTCGGCGGATACAATGAGCAGTTCTTC. Protein: CASSFGGYNEQFF.

This clone was seen only a few times. The chain carries TRBV12-3 or TRBV12-4 and TRBJ1-6; D is possibly TRBD1 (6 bases). The CDR3 covers 13 residues. Trimming left V 7 bases short and J 7 bases short, with 11 bases between. In DNA, the CDR3 is TGTGCCAGCAAAGGACAGACCAATTCACCCCTCCACTTT. Amino acid sequence: CASKGQTNSPLHF.

The gene calls are TRBV5-1 and TRBJ2-3; perhaps TRBD2 as D (6 bases). CDR1 SGHRS and CDR2 YFSETQ come from the germline V gene. V was pared by 2 bases and J by 3 bases, with 10 bases between. The CDR3 totals 14 residues. The CDR3 DNA sequence: TGCGCCAGCAGCTTTGTCGGGGGTACAGATACGCAGTATTTT. Translated, it gives CASSFVGGTDTQYF.

The V call is TRBV2, the J call TRBJ2-3, with D perhaps matching TRBD2 (6 bases). CDR3 length equals 16 residues. Germline CDR1 reads SNHLY; CDR2 reads FYNNEI. V lost 6 bases and J 0 bases, leaving 16 bases between the germline ends. CDR3 DNA sequence: TGTGCCAGCAGCATATTGGAGGGGCCCAGCACAGATACGCAGTATTTT. It is translated as CASSILEGPSTDTQYF.